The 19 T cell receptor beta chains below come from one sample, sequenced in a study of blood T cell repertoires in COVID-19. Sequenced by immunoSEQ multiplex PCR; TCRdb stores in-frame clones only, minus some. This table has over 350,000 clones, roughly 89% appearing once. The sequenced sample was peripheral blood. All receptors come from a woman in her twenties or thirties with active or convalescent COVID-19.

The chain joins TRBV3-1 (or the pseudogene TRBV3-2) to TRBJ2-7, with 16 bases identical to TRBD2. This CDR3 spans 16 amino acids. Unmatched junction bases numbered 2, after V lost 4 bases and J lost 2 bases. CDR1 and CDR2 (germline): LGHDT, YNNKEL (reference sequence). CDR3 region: CASSPGLAGGPYEQYF. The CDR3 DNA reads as TGTGCCAGCAGCCCGGGACTAGCGGGGGGGCCCTACGAGCAGTACTTC.

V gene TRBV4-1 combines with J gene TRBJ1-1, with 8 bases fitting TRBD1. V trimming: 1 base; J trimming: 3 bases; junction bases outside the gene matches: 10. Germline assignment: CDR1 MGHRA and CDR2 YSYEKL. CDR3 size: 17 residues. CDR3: CASSQVTRGRGHTEAFF. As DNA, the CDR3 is TGCGCCAGCAGCCAAGTCACCCGGGGCAGGGGGCACACTGAAGCTTTCTTT.

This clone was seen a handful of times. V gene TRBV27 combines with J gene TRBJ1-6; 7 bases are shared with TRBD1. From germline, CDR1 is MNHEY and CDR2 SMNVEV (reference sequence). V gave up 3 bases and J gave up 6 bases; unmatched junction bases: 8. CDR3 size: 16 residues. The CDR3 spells CASSFSTGSPNSPLHF. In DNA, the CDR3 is TGTGCCAGCAGTTTCTCGACAGGGTCTCCTAATTCACCCCTCCACTTT.

Written as DNA, the CDR3 is TGTGCCACCAGCAGAGAATGGGGGGACTCGAACACCGGGGAGCTGTTTTTT. This gives the protein CATSREWGDSNTGELFF. This chain joins TRBV15 and TRBJ2-2, with a possible D match to TRBD2 (6 bases). CDR3 length: 17 amino acids. The V end lost 0 bases, the J end lost 0 bases, and 11 bases lay between the germline ends. CDR1 and CDR2 from the germline V gene are LNHNV and YYDKDF (reference sequence). The entire variable domain, with the rest obtained from reference TRBV15 and TRBJ2-2, is as follows: DAMVIQNPRYQVTQFGKPVTLSCSQTLNHNVMYWYQQKSSQAPKLLFHYYDKDFNNEADTPDNFQSRRPNTSFCFLDIRSPGLGDTAMYLCATSREWGDSNTGELFFGEGSRLTVL.

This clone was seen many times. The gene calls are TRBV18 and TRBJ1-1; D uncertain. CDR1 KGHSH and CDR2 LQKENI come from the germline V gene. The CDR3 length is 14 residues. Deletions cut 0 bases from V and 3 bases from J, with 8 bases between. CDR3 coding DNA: TGTGCCAGCTCACCACCGTTAGGAGACACTGAAGCTTTCTTT. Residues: CASSPPLGDTEAFF.

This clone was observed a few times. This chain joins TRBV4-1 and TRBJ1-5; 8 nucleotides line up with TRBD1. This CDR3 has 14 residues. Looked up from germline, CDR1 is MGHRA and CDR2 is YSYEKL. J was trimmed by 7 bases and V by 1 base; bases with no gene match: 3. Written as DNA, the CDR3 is TGCGCCAGCAGCCAAGTCACAGGGGGACAGCCCCAGCATTTT. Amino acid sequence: CASSQVTGGQPQHF.

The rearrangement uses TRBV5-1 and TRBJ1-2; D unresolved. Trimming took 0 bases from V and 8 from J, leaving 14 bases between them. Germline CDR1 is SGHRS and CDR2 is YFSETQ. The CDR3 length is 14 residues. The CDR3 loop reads CASSLGPSLEGYTF. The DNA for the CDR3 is TGCGCCAGCAGCTTGGGTCCGTCATTGGAGGGCTACACCTTC.

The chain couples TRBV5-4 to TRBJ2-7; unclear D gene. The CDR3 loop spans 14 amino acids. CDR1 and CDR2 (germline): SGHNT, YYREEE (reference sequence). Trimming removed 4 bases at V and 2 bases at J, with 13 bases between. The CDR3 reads CASSVTDGTYEQYF. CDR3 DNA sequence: TGTGCCAGCAGCGTGACTGACGGAACCTACGAGCAGTACTTC.

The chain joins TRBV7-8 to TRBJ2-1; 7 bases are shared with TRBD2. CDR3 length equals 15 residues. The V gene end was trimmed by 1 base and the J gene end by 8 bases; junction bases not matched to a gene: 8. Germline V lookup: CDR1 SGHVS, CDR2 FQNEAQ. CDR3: CASSLDWAGAHEQFF. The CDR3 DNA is TGTGCCAGCAGCTTAGATTGGGCGGGAGCCCATGAGCAGTTCTTC. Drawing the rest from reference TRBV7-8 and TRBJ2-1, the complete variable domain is GAGVSQSPRYKVAKRGQDVALRCDPISGHVSLFWYQQALGQGPEFLTYFQNEAQLDKSGLPSDRFFAERPEGSVSTLKIQRTQQEDSAVYLCASSLDWAGAHEQFFGPGTRLTVL.

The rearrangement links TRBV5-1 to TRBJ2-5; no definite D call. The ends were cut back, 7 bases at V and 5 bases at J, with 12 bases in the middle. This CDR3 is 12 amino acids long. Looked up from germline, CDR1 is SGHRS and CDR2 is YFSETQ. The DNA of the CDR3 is TGCGCCAGCCGGATTCTAGAGGAGACCCAGTACTTC. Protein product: CASRILEETQYF.

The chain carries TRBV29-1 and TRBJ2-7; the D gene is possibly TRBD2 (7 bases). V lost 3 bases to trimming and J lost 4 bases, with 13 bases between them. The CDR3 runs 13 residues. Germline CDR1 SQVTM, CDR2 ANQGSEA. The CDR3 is CSVELGGRYEQYF. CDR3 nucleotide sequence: TGCAGCGTTGAGTTGGGGGGGCGATACGAGCAGTACTTC.

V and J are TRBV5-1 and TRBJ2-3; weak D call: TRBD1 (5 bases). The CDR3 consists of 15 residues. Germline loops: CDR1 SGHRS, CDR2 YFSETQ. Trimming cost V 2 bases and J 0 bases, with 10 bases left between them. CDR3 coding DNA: TGCGCCAGCAGCTTTAAGGGGTCTAGCACAGATACGCAGTATTTT. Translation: CASSFKGSSTDTQYF.

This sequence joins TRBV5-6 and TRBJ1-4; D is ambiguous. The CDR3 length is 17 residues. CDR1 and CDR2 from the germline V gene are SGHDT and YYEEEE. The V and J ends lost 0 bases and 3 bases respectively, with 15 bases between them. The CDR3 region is CASSLGIGVWANEKLFF. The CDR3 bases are TGTGCCAGCAGCTTGGGTATCGGGGTATGGGCTAATGAAAAACTGTTTTTT. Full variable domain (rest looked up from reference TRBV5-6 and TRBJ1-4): DAGVTQSPTHLIKTRGQQVTLRCSPKSGHDTVSWYQQALGQGPQFIFQYYEEEERQRGNFPDRFSGHQFPNYSSELNVNALLLGDSALYLCASSLGIGVWANEKLFFGSGTQLSVL.

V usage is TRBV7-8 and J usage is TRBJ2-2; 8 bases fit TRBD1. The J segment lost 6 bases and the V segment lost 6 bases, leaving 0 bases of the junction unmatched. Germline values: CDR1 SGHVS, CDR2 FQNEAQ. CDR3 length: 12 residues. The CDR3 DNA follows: TGTGCCAGCAGACAGGGGGCCGGGGAGCTGTTTTTT. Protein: CASRQGAGELFF.

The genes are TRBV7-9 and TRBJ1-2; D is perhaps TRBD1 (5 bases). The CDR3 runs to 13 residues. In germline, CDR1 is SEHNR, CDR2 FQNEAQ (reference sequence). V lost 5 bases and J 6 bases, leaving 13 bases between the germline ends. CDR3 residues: CASSHTTVDGYTF. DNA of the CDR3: TGTGCCAGCAGCCACACGACAGTGGATGGCTACACCTTC.

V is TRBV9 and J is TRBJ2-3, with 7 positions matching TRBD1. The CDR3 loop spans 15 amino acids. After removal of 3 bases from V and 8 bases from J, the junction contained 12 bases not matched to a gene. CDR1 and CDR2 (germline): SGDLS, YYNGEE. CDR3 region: CASSAETGPFFTQYF. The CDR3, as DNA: TGTGCCAGCAGCGCGGAGACAGGGCCATTCTTTACGCAGTATTTT.

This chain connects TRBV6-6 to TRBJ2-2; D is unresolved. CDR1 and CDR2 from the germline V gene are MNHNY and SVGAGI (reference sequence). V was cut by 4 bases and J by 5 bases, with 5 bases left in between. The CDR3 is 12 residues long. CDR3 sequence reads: CASSFSTGELFF. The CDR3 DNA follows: TGTGCCAGCAGTTTCAGTACCGGGGAGCTGTTTTTT.

CDR3 in amino acids: CATSTNRVAGNTIYF. Here the CDR3 DNA reads TGTGCCACCAGCACGAACAGGGTGGCCGGAAACACCATATATTTT. V usage is TRBV15 and J usage is TRBJ1-3; the D gene is possibly TRBD1 (6 bases). CDR3 length equals 15 residues. Per the germline V gene, CDR1 is LNHNV and CDR2 is YYDKDF (reference sequence). V was shortened by 4 bases and J by 4 bases, with 14 bases between the two germline ends.

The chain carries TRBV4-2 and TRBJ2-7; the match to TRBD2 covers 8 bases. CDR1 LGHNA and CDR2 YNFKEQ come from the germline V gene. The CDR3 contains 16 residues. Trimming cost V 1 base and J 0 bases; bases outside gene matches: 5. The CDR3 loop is CASSQGSGGSSYEQYF. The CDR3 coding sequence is TGTGCCAGCAGCCAAGGCAGCGGGGGTAGCTCCTACGAGCAGTACTTC.